This T cell receptor (beta chain) appears in the sequencing data of a study of blood T cell repertoires in COVID-19. About the research overall: Spain, Italy and the United States supplied samples that represented acute and convalescent COVID-19. The analysed material was cDNA or gDNA that came from T cells, B-cell-depleted T cells, or PBMCs.

Enrolment of Seattle patients took place during active infection, and they were followed longitudinally. In the original workflow: Cell counts per sample came from amplifying reference gene primers. TCRdb's table, derived via immunoSEQ multiplex PCR, lists solely in-frame clones and lacks some. V, J and clone size derive from that table, while D and trimming were established from the DNA sequence. Found here are around 400,000 clones, more than 70% of them singletons; the top ten hold 10%. The source material was peripheral blood. The clonotype comes from a woman aged 25 to 45 with COVID-19, enrolled during active disease.

CDR3 sequence: CASSQDAGLAGTGELFF. CDR3 nucleotides: TGCGCCAGCAGCCAAGATGCCGGACTAGCGGGAACCGGGGAGCTGTTTTTT. The chain employs TRBV4-1 and TRBJ2-2; 12 bases map to TRBD2. The germline V gene encodes CDR1 MGHRA and CDR2 YSYEKL. The CDR3 contains 17 residues. V was clipped by 0 bases and J by 5 bases; unmatched bases: 4.